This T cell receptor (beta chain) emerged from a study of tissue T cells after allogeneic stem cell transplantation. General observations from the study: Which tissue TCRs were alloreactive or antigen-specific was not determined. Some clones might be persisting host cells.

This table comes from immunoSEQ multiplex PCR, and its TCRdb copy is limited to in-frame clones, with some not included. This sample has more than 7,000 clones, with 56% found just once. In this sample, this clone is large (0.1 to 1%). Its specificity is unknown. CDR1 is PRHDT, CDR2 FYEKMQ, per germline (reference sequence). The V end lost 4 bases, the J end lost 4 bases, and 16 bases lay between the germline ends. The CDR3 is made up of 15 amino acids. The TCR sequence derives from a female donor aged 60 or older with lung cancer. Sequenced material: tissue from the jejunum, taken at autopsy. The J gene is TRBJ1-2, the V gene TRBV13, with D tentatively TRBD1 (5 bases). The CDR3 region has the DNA TGTGCCAGCAGCTCGTCAGGGAGGGACGGCTATGGCTACACCTTC. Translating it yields CASSSSGRDGYGYTF.